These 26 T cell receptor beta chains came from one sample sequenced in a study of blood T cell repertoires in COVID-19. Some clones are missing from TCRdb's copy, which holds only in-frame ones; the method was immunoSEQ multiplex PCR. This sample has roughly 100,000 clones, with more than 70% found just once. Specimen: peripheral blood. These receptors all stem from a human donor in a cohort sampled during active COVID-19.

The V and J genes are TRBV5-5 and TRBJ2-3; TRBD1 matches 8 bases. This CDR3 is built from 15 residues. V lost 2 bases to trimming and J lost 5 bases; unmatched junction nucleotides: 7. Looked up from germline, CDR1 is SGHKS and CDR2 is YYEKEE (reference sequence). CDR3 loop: CASSFATGAGDTQYF. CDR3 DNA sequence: TGTGCCAGCAGCTTTGCGACAGGGGCGGGAGATACGCAGTATTTT.

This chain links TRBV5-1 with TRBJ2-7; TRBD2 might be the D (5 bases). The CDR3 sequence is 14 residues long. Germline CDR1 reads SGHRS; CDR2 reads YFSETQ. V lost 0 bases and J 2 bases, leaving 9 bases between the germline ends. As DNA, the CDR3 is TGCGCCAGCAGCTTGGAACCCGGGGCCTACGAGCAGTACTTC. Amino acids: CASSLEPGAYEQYF.

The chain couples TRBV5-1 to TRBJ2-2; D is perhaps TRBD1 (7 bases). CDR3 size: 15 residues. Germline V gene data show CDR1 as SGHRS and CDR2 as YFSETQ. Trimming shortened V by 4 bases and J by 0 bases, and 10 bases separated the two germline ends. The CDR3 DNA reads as TGCGCCAGCAGCGGCGGGACAGCGAACACCGGGGAGCTGTTTTTT. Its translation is CASSGGTANTGELFF.

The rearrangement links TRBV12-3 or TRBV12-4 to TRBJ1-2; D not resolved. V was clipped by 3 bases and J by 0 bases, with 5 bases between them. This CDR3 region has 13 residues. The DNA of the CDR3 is TGTGCCAGCAGTTTCCCGGCTAACTATGGCTACACCTTC. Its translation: CASSFPANYGYTF.

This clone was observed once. As DNA, the CDR3 is TGTGCCAGCAGCCCAAGACAGGGGATTGGTGAAAAACTGTTTTTT. Translated, it gives CASSPRQGIGEKLFF. The chain employs TRBV7-9 and TRBJ1-4, with TRBD1 matching over 8 bases. Germline V lookup: CDR1 SEHNR, CDR2 FQNEAQ (reference sequence). V trimming: 5 bases; J trimming: 7 bases; junction bases outside the gene matches: 9. The CDR3 has 15 amino acids.

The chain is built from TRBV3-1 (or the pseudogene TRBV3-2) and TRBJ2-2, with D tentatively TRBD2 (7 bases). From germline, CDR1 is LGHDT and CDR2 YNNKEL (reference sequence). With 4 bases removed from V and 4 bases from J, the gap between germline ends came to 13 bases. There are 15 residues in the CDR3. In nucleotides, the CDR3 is TGTGCCAGCAGCCCAAGCGGGACATCCACCGGGGAGCTGTTTTTT. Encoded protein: CASSPSGTSTGELFF.

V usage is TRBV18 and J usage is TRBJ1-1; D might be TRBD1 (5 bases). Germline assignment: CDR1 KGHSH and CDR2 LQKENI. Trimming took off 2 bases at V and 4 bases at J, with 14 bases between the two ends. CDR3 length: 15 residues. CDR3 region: CASSPTGGGFTEAFF. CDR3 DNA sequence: TGTGCCAGCTCACCAACGGGGGGAGGATTCACTGAAGCTTTCTTT.

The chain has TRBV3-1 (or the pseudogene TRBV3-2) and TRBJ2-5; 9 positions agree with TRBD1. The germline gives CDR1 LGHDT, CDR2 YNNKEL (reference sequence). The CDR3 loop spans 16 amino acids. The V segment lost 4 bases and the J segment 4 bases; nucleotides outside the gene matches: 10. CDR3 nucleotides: TGTGCCAGCAGCCCTGGCCGGACAGGGGCGAGAGAGACCCAGTACTTC. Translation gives CASSPGRTGARETQYF.

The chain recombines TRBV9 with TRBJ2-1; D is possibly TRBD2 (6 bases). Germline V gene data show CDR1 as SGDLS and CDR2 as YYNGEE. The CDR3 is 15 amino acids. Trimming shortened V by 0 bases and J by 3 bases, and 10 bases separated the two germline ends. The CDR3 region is CASSVGGEDYNEQFF. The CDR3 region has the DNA TGTGCCAGCAGCGTAGGGGGGGAGGACTACAATGAGCAGTTCTTC.

Written as DNA, the CDR3 is TGTGCCAGCAGATACACCCAGGGGACTGAAGCTTTCTTT. Translating it yields CASRYTQGTEAFF. V usage is TRBV2 and J usage is TRBJ1-1; D perhaps matches TRBD1 (6 bases). Trimming left V 6 bases short and J 5 bases short, with 13 bases between. The CDR3 totals 13 residues. The germline CDR1 and CDR2 sequences are SNHLY and FYNNEI.

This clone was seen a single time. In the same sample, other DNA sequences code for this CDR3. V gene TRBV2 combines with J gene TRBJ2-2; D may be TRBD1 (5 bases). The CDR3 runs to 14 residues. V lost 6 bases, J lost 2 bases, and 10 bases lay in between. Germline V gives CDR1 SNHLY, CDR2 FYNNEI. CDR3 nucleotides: TGTGCCAGCAGGGGGCAGGGTAACACCGGGGAGCTGTTTTTT. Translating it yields CASRGQGNTGELFF.

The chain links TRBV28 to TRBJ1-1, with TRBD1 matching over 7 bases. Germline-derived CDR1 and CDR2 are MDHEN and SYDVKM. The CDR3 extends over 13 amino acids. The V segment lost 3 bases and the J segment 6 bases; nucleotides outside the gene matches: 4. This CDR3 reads CASSLTGRAEAFF. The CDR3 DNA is TGTGCCAGCAGTTTGACAGGGCGGGCTGAAGCTTTCTTT.

The DNA of the CDR3 is TGTGCCAGCAGCGTTCTACAGGAGAGCTCTGGAAACACCATATATTTT. Amino acids: CASSVLQESSGNTIYF. The V gene is TRBV9, the J gene TRBJ1-3; D may be TRBD1 (5 bases). The CDR3 runs 16 residues. V was pared by 2 bases and J by 0 bases, with 12 bases between. Germline V gives CDR1 SGDLS, CDR2 YYNGEE.

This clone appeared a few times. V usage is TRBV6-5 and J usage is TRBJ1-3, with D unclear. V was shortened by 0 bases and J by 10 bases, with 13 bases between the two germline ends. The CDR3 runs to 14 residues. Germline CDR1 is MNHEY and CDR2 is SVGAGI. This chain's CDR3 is CASSYSVSAGTIYF. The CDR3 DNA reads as TGTGCCAGCAGTTACTCTGTTTCCGCCGGGACCATATATTTT.

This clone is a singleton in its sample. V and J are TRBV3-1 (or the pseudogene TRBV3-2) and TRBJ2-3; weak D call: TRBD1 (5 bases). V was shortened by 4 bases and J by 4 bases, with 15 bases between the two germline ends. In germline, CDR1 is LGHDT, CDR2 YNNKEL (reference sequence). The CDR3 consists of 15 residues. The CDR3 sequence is CASSLMLTGADTQYF. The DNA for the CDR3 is TGTGCCAGCAGCCTAATGCTCACAGGCGCAGATACGCAGTATTTT.

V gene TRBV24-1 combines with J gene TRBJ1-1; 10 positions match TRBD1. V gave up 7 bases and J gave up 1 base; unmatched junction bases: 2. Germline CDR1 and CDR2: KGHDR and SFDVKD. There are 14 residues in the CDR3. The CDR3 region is CATRGDRGNTEAFF. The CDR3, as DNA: TGTGCCACCAGGGGGGACAGGGGGAACACTGAAGCTTTCTTT.

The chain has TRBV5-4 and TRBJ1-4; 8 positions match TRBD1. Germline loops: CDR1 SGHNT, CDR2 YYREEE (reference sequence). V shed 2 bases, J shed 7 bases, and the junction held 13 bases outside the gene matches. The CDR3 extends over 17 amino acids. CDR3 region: CASSLNRGGRAGEKLFF. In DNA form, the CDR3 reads TGTGCCAGCAGCTTAAACAGGGGGGGCCGCGCTGGTGAAAAACTGTTTTTT. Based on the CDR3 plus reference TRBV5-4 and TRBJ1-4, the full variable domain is ETGVTQSPTHLIKTRGQQVTLRCSSQSGHNTVSWYQQALGQGPQFIFQYYREEENGRGNFPPRFSGLQFPNYSSELNVNALELDDSALYLCASSLNRGGRAGEKLFFGSGTQLSVL.

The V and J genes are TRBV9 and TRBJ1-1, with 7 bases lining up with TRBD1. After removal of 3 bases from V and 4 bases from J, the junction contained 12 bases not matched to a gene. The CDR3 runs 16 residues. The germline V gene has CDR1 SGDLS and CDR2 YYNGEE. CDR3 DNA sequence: TGTGCCAGCAGCGCCTACAGACACGGACAGGTCACTGAAGCTTTCTTT. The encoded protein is CASSAYRHGQVTEAFF.

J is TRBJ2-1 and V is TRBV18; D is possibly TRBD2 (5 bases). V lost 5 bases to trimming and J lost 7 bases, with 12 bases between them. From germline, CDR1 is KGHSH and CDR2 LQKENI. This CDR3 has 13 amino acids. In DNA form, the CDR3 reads TGTGCCAGCTCATTCGGGATTCGGAATGAGCAGTTCTTC. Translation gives CASSFGIRNEQFF.

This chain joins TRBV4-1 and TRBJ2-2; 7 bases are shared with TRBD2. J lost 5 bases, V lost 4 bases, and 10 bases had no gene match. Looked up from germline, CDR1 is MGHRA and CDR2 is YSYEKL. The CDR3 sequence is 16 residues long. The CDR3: CASSRHWGEGTGELFF. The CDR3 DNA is TGCGCCAGCAGCCGTCACTGGGGGGAGGGGACCGGGGAGCTGTTTTTT.

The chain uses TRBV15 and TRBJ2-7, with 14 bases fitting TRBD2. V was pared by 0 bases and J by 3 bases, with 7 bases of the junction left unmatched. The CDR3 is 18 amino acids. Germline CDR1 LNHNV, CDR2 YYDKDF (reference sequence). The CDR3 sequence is CATSRDWGLAGDHYEQYF. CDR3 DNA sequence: TGTGCCACCAGCAGAGATTGGGGACTAGCGGGGGACCACTACGAGCAGTACTTC.

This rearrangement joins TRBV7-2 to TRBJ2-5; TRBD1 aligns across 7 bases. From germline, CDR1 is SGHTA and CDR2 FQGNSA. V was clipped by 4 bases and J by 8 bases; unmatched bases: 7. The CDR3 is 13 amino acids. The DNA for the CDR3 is TGTGCCAGCAGCTCCGACAGGGTTGTTACCCAGTACTTC. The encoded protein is CASSSDRVVTQYF.

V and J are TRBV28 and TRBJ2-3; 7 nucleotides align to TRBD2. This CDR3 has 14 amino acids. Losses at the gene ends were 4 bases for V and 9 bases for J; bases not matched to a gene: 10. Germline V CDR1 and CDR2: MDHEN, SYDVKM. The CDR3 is CASSSPAGAPTQYF. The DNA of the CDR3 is TGTGCCAGCAGTTCCCCCGCGGGAGCACCAACGCAGTATTTT.

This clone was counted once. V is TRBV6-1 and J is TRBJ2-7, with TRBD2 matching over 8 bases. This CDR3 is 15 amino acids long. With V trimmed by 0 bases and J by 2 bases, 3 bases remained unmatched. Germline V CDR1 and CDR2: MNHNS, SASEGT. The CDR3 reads CASSEASGTTYEQYF. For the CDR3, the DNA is TGTGCCAGCAGTGAAGCTAGCGGGACGACCTACGAGCAGTACTTC.

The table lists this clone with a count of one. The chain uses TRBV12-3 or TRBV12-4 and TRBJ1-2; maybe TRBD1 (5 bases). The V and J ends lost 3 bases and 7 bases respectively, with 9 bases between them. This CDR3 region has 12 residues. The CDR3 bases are TGTGCCAGCAGTTTCCAGGGAGGTGGCTACACCTTC. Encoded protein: CASSFQGGGYTF.

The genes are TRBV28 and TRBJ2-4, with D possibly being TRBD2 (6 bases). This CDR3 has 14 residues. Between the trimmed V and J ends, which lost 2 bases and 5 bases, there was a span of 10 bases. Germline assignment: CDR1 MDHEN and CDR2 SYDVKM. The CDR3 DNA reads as TGTGCCAGCAGTTTAATTACGGGAGAAAACATTCAGTACTTC. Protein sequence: CASSLITGENIQYF. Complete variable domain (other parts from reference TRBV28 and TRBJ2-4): DVKVTQSSRYLVKRTGEKVFLECVQDMDHENMFWYRQDPGLGLRLIYFSYDVKMKEKGDIPEGYSVSREKKERFSLILESASTNQTSMYLCASSLITGENIQYFGAGTRLSVL.